This entry lists 20 T cell receptor beta chains sequenced from one sample in a study of T cells in Graves' hyperthyroidism and ophthalmopathy. The CDR3 regions of TCR beta were amplified from RNA transcripts. The HTBI primer set served for first-round RT-PCR of the TCR CDR3. From the multiplex PCR reads, TCRdb called clonotypes with MiXCR, one entry per CDR3 protein. The data contain approximately 380,000 distinct CDR3 sequences, approximately 17% of them seen just once; the ten biggest clones take up less than 45%. The sample taken for sequencing was blood. These receptors were collected from a man between 18 and 29 years old with Graves' ophthalmopathy.

This clonotype was seen many times. This CDR3 is CASSQDPLRGFTGELFF. CDR3 DNA: TGTGCCAGCAGCCAAGATCCCTTGCGGGGGTTCACCGGGGAGCTGTTTTTT. V is TRBV4-2 and J is TRBJ2-2, with 7 bases identical to TRBD2. CDR3 size: 17 residues. The germline CDR1 and CDR2 sequences are LGHNA and YNFKEQ. V shed 0 bases and J 4 bases; nucleotides not matched to a gene: 8.

This clonotype occurred a few times. This chain joins TRBV11-2 and TRBJ2-1, with 11 bases that match TRBD2. CDR1 is SGHAT and CDR2 is FQNNGV in the germline V gene. This CDR3 comprises 16 residues. J was trimmed by 6 bases and V by 3 bases; bases with no gene match: 7. The CDR3 loop is CASSFNSGGAFNEQFF. The CDR3 nucleotides are TGTGCCAGCAGCTTTAATAGCGGGGGGGCTTTCAATGAGCAGTTCTTC.

The genes are TRBV15 and TRBJ2-1; weak D call: TRBD2 (5 bases). V was trimmed by 3 bases and J by 5 bases, leaving 14 bases between them. The CDR3 has 15 amino acids. Per the germline V gene, CDR1 is LNHNV and CDR2 is YYDKDF (reference sequence). The CDR3 region has the DNA TGTGCCACCAGCAGCCGAGGAGGAGGCCACAATGAGCAGTTCTTC. Amino acids: CATSSRGGGHNEQFF.

Ten or more counts support this clonotype. The chain's CDR3 is CASRGQGSLRDQPQHF. CDR3 in DNA: TGTGCCAGCAGGGGACAGGGAAGCCTCCGGGATCAGCCCCAGCATTTT. The chain has TRBV2 and TRBJ1-5, with 9 bases lining up with TRBD1. V shed 6 bases, J shed 5 bases, and the junction held 11 bases outside the gene matches. The CDR3 extends over 16 amino acids. Per germline, CDR1 SNHLY and CDR2 FYNNEI.

This chain connects TRBV3-1 to TRBJ2-7; D may be TRBD1 or TRBD2 (5 bases each). The length of the CDR3 is 16 residues. V was cut by 0 bases and J by 2 bases, with 14 bases left in between. Looked up from germline, CDR1 is LGHDT and CDR2 is YNNKEL (reference sequence). In DNA, the CDR3 is TGTGCCAGCAGCCAAGAGTTCGGGACGGCGACCTACGAGCAGTACTTC. It specifies CASSQEFGTATYEQYF.

This clonotype was detected only a few times. The rearrangement uses TRBV6-5 and TRBJ1-5; 7 bases are a match to TRBD1. This CDR3 is 16 amino acids long. V shed 2 bases and J 6 bases; nucleotides not matched to a gene: 10. From germline, CDR1 is MNHEY and CDR2 SVGAGI. Here the CDR3 DNA reads TGTGCCAGCAGTTACATACAACAGGGGTGGGTTCAGCCCCAGCATTTT. It is translated as CASSYIQQGWVQPQHF.

The chain carries TRBV24-1 and TRBJ2-3; TRBD2 matches at 10 bases. Trimming removed 0 bases from V and 0 bases from J; junction bases left unmatched: 8. CDR3 length: 19 residues. Germline V gene lookup returns CDR1 KGHDR and CDR2 SFDVKD. CDR3 residues: CATSDLRTSGASSTDTQYF. The CDR3 DNA is TGTGCCACCAGTGATTTGCGGACTAGCGGTGCCTCTAGCACAGATACGCAGTATTTT.

In this sample, this clonotype turned up many times. The rearrangement uses TRBV2 and TRBJ1-3; 8 bases agree with TRBD1. With 6 bases clipped from V and 4 bases from J, the junction kept 5 bases outside the gene matches. This CDR3 comprises 14 residues. Germline V CDR1 and CDR2: SNHLY, FYNNEI. The CDR3 DNA sequence: TGTGCCAGCAGCGGAGGACAGGGCGGAAACACCATATATTTT. Translation: CASSGGQGGNTIYF.

This clonotype came up many times. V usage is TRBV3-1 and J usage is TRBJ1-1; maybe TRBD1 (5 bases). The germline V gene has CDR1 LGHDT and CDR2 YNNKEL (reference sequence). V lost 1 base to trimming and J lost 11 bases, with 14 bases between them. This CDR3 is built from 13 residues. CDR3 in DNA: TGTGCCAGCAGCCAAGTGGGGGGAAATCGGGCTTTCTTT. Amino acids: CASSQVGGNRAFF. The complete variable domain, with remaining parts taken from reference TRBV3-1 and TRBJ1-1, reads DTAVSQTPKYLVTQMGNDKSIKCEQNLGHDTMYWYKQDSKKFLKIMFSYNNKELIINETVPNRFSPKSPDKAHLNLHINSLELGDSAVYFCASSQVGGNRAFFGQGTRLTVV.

To note about this clonotype: This clone may be a read error of a much larger clone one base away. This chain links TRBV2 with TRBJ1-2, with TRBD1 identical over 12 bases. Trimming removed 6 bases from V and 12 bases from J; junction bases left unmatched: 14. Looked up from germline, CDR1 is SNHLY and CDR2 is FYNNEI. This CDR3 spans 15 amino acids. This chain's CDR3 is CASRAGQGASRGHTF. The CDR3 nucleotides are TGTGCCAGCAGGGCGGGACAGGGGGCGTCGAGGGGCCACACCTTC.

This chain connects TRBV2 to TRBJ2-2; 8 bases are a match to TRBD1. There are 16 residues in the CDR3. Trimming at V came to 2 bases and at J to 7 bases, leaving 9 bases not matched to a gene. Germline CDR1 SNHLY, CDR2 FYNNEI. In nucleotides, the CDR3 is TGTGCCAGCAGTGAAACTGGACAGGGTTGGGGCGGGGAGCTGTTTTTT. Translating it yields CASSETGQGWGGELFF.

The chain recombines TRBV9 with TRBJ2-1; the match to TRBD2 covers 9 bases. The CDR3 covers 15 residues. Losses at the gene ends were 4 bases for V and 2 bases for J; bases not matched to a gene: 4. The germline V gene has CDR1 SGDLS and CDR2 YYNGEE. The CDR3 sequence is CASSPIAGAYNEQFF. Here the CDR3 DNA reads TGTGCCAGCAGCCCTATAGCGGGGGCCTACAATGAGCAGTTCTTC.

This sequence joins TRBV14 and TRBJ2-2; D is unresolved. From germline, CDR1 is SGHDN and CDR2 FVKESK. This CDR3 spans 16 amino acids. V dropped 0 bases and J dropped 4 bases, with 12 bases sitting between them. The CDR3: CASSQEGLVATGELFF. The CDR3, as DNA: TGTGCCAGCAGCCAAGAAGGTTTGGTGGCCACCGGGGAGCTGTTTTTT.

This clonotype was seen at least ten times. V gene TRBV7-9 combines with J gene TRBJ2-1; unclear D gene. V lost 1 base to trimming and J lost 1 base, with 5 bases between them. The CDR3 length is 14 residues. CDR1 and CDR2 (germline): SEHNR, FQNEAQ (reference sequence). CDR3 residues: CASSLEGSYNEQFF. The CDR3 DNA reads TGTGCCAGCAGCTTAGAAGGGTCCTACAATGAGCAGTTCTTC.

The chain links TRBV7-9 to TRBJ2-4; weak D call: TRBD2 (6 bases). The V end lost 7 bases, the J end lost 0 bases, and 19 bases lay between the germline ends. CDR1 SEHNR and CDR2 FQNEAQ come from the germline V gene (reference sequence). This CDR3 comprises 17 residues. CDR3: CASTPGGTTLAKNIQYF. CDR3 sequence (DNA): TGTGCCAGCACCCCCGGGGGTACCACCCTAGCCAAAAACATTCAGTACTTC.

The chain carries TRBV20-1 and TRBJ1-1; 7 bases fit TRBD1. The germline V gene encodes CDR1 DFQATT and CDR2 SNEGSKA (reference sequence). The CDR3 is 13 amino acids. V lost 5 bases and J lost 4; bases outside the gene matches: 7. Here the CDR3 reads CSAPGTVGTEAFF. In DNA, the CDR3 is TGCAGTGCTCCCGGGACAGTGGGCACTGAAGCTTTCTTT.

This clonotype was seen repeatedly, ten times or more. This chain joins TRBV6-2 or TRBV6-3 and TRBJ2-3; D may be TRBD1 or TRBD2 (5 bases each). Germline CDR1 and CDR2: MNHEY and SVGEGT. The CDR3 has 14 residues. The V and J ends lost 6 bases and 2 bases respectively, with 12 bases between them. The CDR3 nucleotides read TGTGCCAGCAGCCGGGACGGCAACACAGATACGCAGTATTTT. It encodes CASSRDGNTDTQYF.

This clonotype showed up just a few times. The chain recombines TRBV19 with TRBJ2-1; 9 bases are a match to TRBD1. CDR1 LNHDA and CDR2 SQIVND come from the germline V gene (reference sequence). With 1 base clipped from V and 6 bases from J, the junction kept 4 bases outside the gene matches. The CDR3 length is 15 residues. The CDR3 DNA reads TGTGCCAGTAGTATAGTTCCGGACAGGGGCAATGAGCAGTTCTTC. This codes for CASSIVPDRGNEQFF.

The chain has TRBV27 and TRBJ2-7; TRBD2 might be the D (5 bases). This CDR3 has 14 residues. V lost 5 bases to trimming and J lost 4 bases, with 15 bases between them. The germline CDR1 and CDR2 sequences are MNHEY and SMNVEV (reference sequence). The CDR3 DNA follows: TGTGCCAGCAGTCCCAACCGGGGATCATACGAGCAGTACTTC. Translation: CASSPNRGSYEQYF.

This clonotype was counted at least ten times. The chain links TRBV7-9 to TRBJ1-2, with D unclear. This CDR3 contains 13 residues. Germline V lookup: CDR1 SEHNR, CDR2 FQNEAQ (reference sequence). Deletions cut 5 bases from V and 7 bases from J, with 14 bases between. The CDR3 coding sequence is TGTGCCAGCAGCGGACCGGCGTCCTCTGGCTACACCTTC. The encoded protein is CASSGPASSGYTF.